This T cell receptor beta chain was observed in a study of multiple sclerosis patients with progressive multifocal leukoencephalopathy. The time point is: roughly 13 months of natalizumab therapy. Prior interferon beta treatment was universal, and the PML patients were all female. Study conclusions and caveats: Most PML patients had lower entropy, suggesting less diverse TRB repertoires. No common TRBV or TRBJ usage or pairing appeared at PML. Before and during natalizumab, the clones expanded at PML already existed.

The data were produced by immunoSEQ multiplex PCR, yet TCRdb's version contains in-frame clones alone and is incomplete. The sample contains about 25,000 clones, about 91% of which appear only once. For this clone: Its matching antigen is unknown.

The CDR3 covers 14 residues. The junction had 2 bases not matched to a gene; V was cut back by 4 bases and J by 4 bases. Germline lookup yields CDR1 LGHNA and CDR2 YSLEER. Sequenced here: PBMCs, sampled from a patient treated with natalizumab. This TCR was recovered from a man aged 30 to 39 with multiple sclerosis. J is TRBJ2-5 and V is TRBV4-3; 11 bases agree with TRBD1. CDR3 nucleotides: TGCGCCAGCAGCCGGGGACAGGGGGGAGAGACCCAGTACTTC. It specifies CASSRGQGGETQYF.